One sample yielded the 2 T cell receptor beta chains listed below, sequenced in a study of Graves' ophthalmopathy and Graves' hyperthyroidism. RNA transcripts were the source from which TCR beta CDR3 regions were amplified. Second-round multiplex PCR came after a first-round RT-PCR that employed HTBI primers. TCRdb processed the multiplex PCR reads anew with MiXCR; each CDR3 protein has one entry. The sample shows 500,000 to 600,000 distinct CDR3 sequences, approximately 37% of them seen only once. The source material was peripheral blood or thyroid tissue (not recorded which). These receptors were collected from an adult man with Graves' hyperthyroidism.

This chain connects TRBV7-2 to TRBJ1-3; 8 bases map to TRBD1. This CDR3 is 13 amino acids long. J was trimmed by 7 bases and V by 10 bases; bases with no gene match: 9. The germline CDR1 and CDR2 sequences are SGHTA and FQGNSA. This CDR3 reads CATHRGFMNTIYF. CDR3 nucleotide sequence: TGTGCCACCCACAGGGGGTTCATGAACACCATATATTTT.

Comments on this clonotype: A junction end diverges from the germline sequence, so it may reflect a read error. DNA of the CDR3: TGCGCCAGCAGCCCTAGGACTAGCGGGAGCAATGGCTACACCTTC. Translating gives CASSPRTSGSNGYTF. J is TRBJ1-2 and V is TRBV5-8; unclear D gene. Germline CDR1 is SGHTS and CDR2 is YDEGEE. This CDR3 is 15 amino acids long.